A single sample gave rise to the 25 T cell receptor beta chains below, sequenced in a study of CD8+CD57+ T cells in acquired aplastic anemia. For CDR3 and TCR beta VDJ profiling, genomic DNA was the template used. TCRdb ran MiXCR on the reads and lists one entry per CDR3 protein. The sample contains tens of thousands of distinct CDR3 sequences, around 42% of which appear only once. The sample was sorted CD4+, CD8+, or CD8+CD57+ T cells (not recorded which) from PBMCs. Source of these receptors: a human donor in good health, serving as a control.

This clonotype was recorded a few times. This rearrangement joins TRBV30 to TRBJ1-2; the D is unclear. The CDR3 covers 11 residues. Germline assignment: CDR1 GTSNPN and CDR2 SVGIG (reference sequence). V was shortened by 5 bases and J by 6 bases, with 10 bases between the two germline ends. CDR3 protein: CAWEGTDGYTF. As DNA, the CDR3 is TGTGCCTGGGAGGGTACAGATGGCTACACCTTC.

This clonotype occurred a few times. The chain joins TRBV27 to TRBJ1-1; 8 bases match TRBD1. V gave up 6 bases and J gave up 6 bases; unmatched junction bases: 9. The CDR3 consists of 14 residues. Germline CDR1 MNHEY, CDR2 SMNVEV (reference sequence). This CDR3 is CASRVTGGYAEAFF. The CDR3 region has the DNA TGTGCCAGCAGGGTAACAGGGGGTTACGCTGAAGCTTTCTTT.

J is TRBJ2-7 and V is TRBV10-3, with 8 bases fitting TRBD2. Trimming removed 10 bases from V and 2 bases from J; junction bases left unmatched: 16. There are 16 residues in the CDR3. Germline-derived CDR1 and CDR2 are ENHRY and SYGVKD. CDR3 amino acids: CASRDPWSGGTYEQYF. The CDR3, as DNA: TGTGCCAGCAGGGACCCTTGGAGCGGGGGAACCTACGAGCAGTACTTC.

This clonotype was found many times. The gene calls are TRBV5-5 and TRBJ2-7; 9 nucleotides align to TRBD1. This CDR3 has 14 residues. Per germline, CDR1 SGHKS and CDR2 YYEKEE (reference sequence). Trimming at V came to 2 bases and at J to 6 bases, leaving 6 bases not matched to a gene. CDR3: CASSFSGQGLEQYF. For the CDR3, the DNA is TGTGCCAGCAGCTTTTCCGGACAGGGGCTCGAGCAGTACTTC.

In its sample, this clonotype was seen many times. This chain uses TRBV9 with TRBJ1-1; D remains unclear. The CDR3 sequence is 14 residues long. The germline V gene has CDR1 SGDLS and CDR2 YYNGEE. V was clipped by 4 bases and J by 0 bases, with 10 bases between them. The CDR3 bases are TGTGCCAGCAGCCCCGGGTCTTTGAACACTGAAGCTTTCTTT. It translates to CASSPGSLNTEAFF.

The sample holds many counts of this clonotype. The rearrangement joins TRBV2 to TRBJ2-2; D might be TRBD2 (5 bases). The V end lost 5 bases, the J end lost 3 bases, and 7 bases lay between the germline ends. The length of the CDR3 is 13 residues. CDR1 is SNHLY, CDR2 FYNNEI, per germline. CDR3: CASSPSYTGELFF. The DNA for the CDR3 is TGTGCCAGCAGTCCTAGCTACACCGGGGAGCTGTTTTTT.

This clonotype was counted at least ten times. The chain has TRBV25-1 and TRBJ1-1, with 7 bases lining up with TRBD1. CDR1 is MGHDK, CDR2 SYGVNS, per germline. This CDR3 is built from 12 residues. V lost 7 bases to trimming and J lost 6 bases; unmatched junction nucleotides: 5. CDR3 DNA: TGTGCCAGCAAGACAGGGTACTCTGAAGCTTTCTTT. This codes for CASKTGYSEAFF.

This clonotype came up many times. V gene TRBV19 combines with J gene TRBJ2-7; 9 bases are a match to TRBD2. Per germline, CDR1 LNHDA and CDR2 SQIVND (reference sequence). The J segment lost 1 base and the V segment lost 4 bases, leaving 5 bases of the junction unmatched. CDR3 size: 15 residues. The CDR3 DNA sequence: TGTGCCAGTAGTACCCGGACTAGCGCGTCCTACGAGCAGTACTTC. Its protein is CASSTRTSASYEQYF.

Many counts were recorded for this clonotype. The chain is built from TRBV9 and TRBJ1-6; TRBD1 agrees at 7 bases. J was trimmed by 7 bases and V by 4 bases; bases with no gene match: 11. This CDR3 has 16 residues. Looked up from germline, CDR1 is SGDLS and CDR2 is YYNGEE. In nucleotides, the CDR3 is TGTGCCAGCAGCCGCACAGGGGATACGGGAAATTCACCCCTCCACTTT. Residues: CASSRTGDTGNSPLHF. The variable domain in full, with the rest retrieved from reference TRBV9 and TRBJ1-6, is DSGVTQTPKHLITATGQRVTLRCSPRSGDLSVYWYQQSLDQGLQFLIQYYNGEERAKGNILERFSAQQFPDLHSELNLSSLELGDSALYFCASSRTGDTGNSPLHFGNGTRLTVT.

In regard to this clonotype: Given a much more abundant clone one base away, this may be a read error. The chain employs TRBV11-3 and TRBJ2-7; 7 bases are a match to TRBD1. V dropped 2 bases and J dropped 6; count of bases not matched to a gene: 10. Germline V gives CDR1 SGHNT, CDR2 YENEEA. The length of the CDR3 is 15 residues. The CDR3, as DNA: TGTGCCAGCAGCTTATACAGGGGAAGTTACTGCGAGCAGTACTTC. This encodes CASSLYRGSYCEQYF.

This clonotype was recorded many times. At one boundary the junction diverges from the germline segment, which might be a read error. This chain joins TRBV20-1 and TRBJ2-7, with a tentative D call TRBD1 (6 bases). The CDR3 sequence is 13 residues long. Germline V gene lookup returns CDR1 DFQATT and CDR2 SNEGSKA (reference sequence). The CDR3 is CSARGQLDYEQYF. The CDR3 coding sequence is TGCAGTGCCAGAGGACAGTTGGACTACGAGCAGTACTTC.

This clonotype occurred many times. J is TRBJ2-5 and V is TRBV24-1; 7 nucleotides match TRBD1. After removal of 1 base from V and 1 base from J, the junction contained 11 bases not matched to a gene. Germline V CDR1 and CDR2: KGHDR, SFDVKD. The CDR3 has 18 residues. CDR3 in DNA: TGTGCCACCAGTGATTTCATACCTGGGACAGTGACCCAAGAGACCCAGTACTTC. Its translation is CATSDFIPGTVTQETQYF.

The chain couples TRBV10-2 to TRBJ2-2, with D unresolved. The CDR3 runs to 13 residues. V shed 5 bases and J shed 1 base, with 5 bases lying between them. Per germline, CDR1 WSHSY and CDR2 SAAADI. DNA for the CDR3: TGCGCCAGCAGTTTATTGAACACCGGGGAGCTGTTTTTT. Encoded protein: CASSLLNTGELFF.

This clonotype was counted ten times or more. This chain joins TRBV20-1 and TRBJ1-3, with D maybe TRBD1 (5 bases). The germline CDR1 and CDR2 sequences are DFQATT and SNEGSKA (reference sequence). The CDR3 runs 15 residues. Between the trimmed V and J ends, which lost 0 bases and 0 bases, there was a span of 9 bases. The CDR3 DNA reads as TGCAGTGCTAGAGATCGAGGGGACTCTGGAAACACCATATATTTT. Translation gives CSARDRGDSGNTIYF.

In its sample, this clonotype was seen many times. The CDR3 coding sequence is TGCAGTGCTCTTCCGGCACAGGAGGCGGGAGAGACCCAGTACTTC. Translating it yields CSALPAQEAGETQYF. The chain recombines TRBV20-1 with TRBJ2-5; D possibly matches TRBD1 or TRBD2 (5 bases each). With 5 bases removed from V and 4 bases from J, the gap between germline ends came to 20 bases. The germline CDR1 and CDR2 sequences are DFQATT and SNEGSKA (reference sequence). This CDR3 is 15 amino acids long.

The V call is TRBV2, the J call TRBJ1-1; D is possibly TRBD1 (6 bases). This CDR3 is built from 14 residues. The germline gives CDR1 SNHLY, CDR2 FYNNEI. V gave up 5 bases and J gave up 5 bases, with 15 bases separating them. The CDR3 here is CASSQRTEGTEAFF. CDR3 nucleotide sequence: TGTGCCAGCAGTCAAAGGACAGAGGGGACTGAAGCTTTCTTT.

This clonotype was seen a single time. At one end the junction does not follow the germline gene, possibly because of a read error. The chain employs TRBV25-1 and TRBJ1-5; tentative D call: TRBD1 (6 bases). This CDR3 comprises 14 residues. Per germline, CDR1 MGHDK and CDR2 SYGVNS. In DNA form, the CDR3 reads TGTGCCAGCAGCCAGGGGACACCTAATCAGCCCCAGCATTTC. Amino acid sequence: CASSQGTPNQPQHF.

The chain employs TRBV12-5 and TRBJ2-1; the D call may be TRBD1 or TRBD2 (5 bases each). The V end was cut by 4 bases, the J end by 8 bases, with 15 bases between. This CDR3 is built from 14 residues. The germline V gene has CDR1 LGHNT and CDR2 FRNRAP. CDR3 sequence: CASGYHGAGDEQFF. CDR3 DNA: TGTGCTAGTGGTTATCACGGGGCCGGGGATGAGCAGTTCTTC. Combining the CDR3 with reference TRBV12-5 and TRBJ2-1 gives the whole variable domain DARVTQTPRHKVTEMGQEVTMRCQPILGHNTVFWYRQTMMQGLELLAYFRNRAPLDDSGMPKDRFSAEMPDATLATLKIQPSEPRDSAVYFCASGYHGAGDEQFFGPGTRLTVL.

This clonotype appeared many times. J is TRBJ1-1 and V is TRBV19; no reliable D call. CDR3 length equals 11 residues. The V gene lost 1 base and the J gene lost 6 bases, with 3 bases spanning the gap. Germline CDR1 and CDR2: LNHDA and SQIVND (reference sequence). CDR3 in DNA: TGTGCCAGTAGTATAGGTCCTGAAGCTTTCTTT. It encodes CASSIGPEAFF.

This clonotype was found a few times. The chain carries TRBV30 and TRBJ2-7; the match to TRBD2 covers 9 bases. In germline, CDR1 is GTSNPN, CDR2 SVGIG (reference sequence). V lost 4 bases, J lost 3 bases, and 13 bases stayed unmatched. The CDR3 sequence is 16 residues long. The CDR3 protein is CAWMSPTSGLHYEQYF. The DNA for the CDR3 is TGTGCCTGGATGTCCCCCACTAGCGGGCTCCACTACGAGCAGTACTTC.

This clonotype was seen at least ten times. The chain is built from TRBV5-1 and TRBJ1-2; D is unclear. Trimming shortened V by 5 bases and J by 6 bases, and 14 bases separated the two germline ends. This CDR3 has 13 residues. Germline V gene lookup returns CDR1 SGHRS and CDR2 YFSETQ. The CDR3 nucleotides are TGCGCCAGCAGGGGGTTGCAAACGGATGGCTACACCTTC. Translating it yields CASRGLQTDGYTF.

V is TRBV25-1 and J is TRBJ2-3; TRBD2 matches 10 bases. The V and J ends lost 6 bases and 6 bases, in that order; junction bases with no gene match: 15. Germline loops: CDR1 MGHDK, CDR2 SYGVNS. CDR3 length equals 17 residues. The DNA of the CDR3 is TGTGCCAGCAGGCCATCCGTCCTAGCGGGAGCGGGTGATACGCAGTATTTT. Protein: CASRPSVLAGAGDTQYF.

This clonotype was observed a handful of times. The rearrangement uses TRBV29-1 and TRBJ2-7; D remains ambiguous. The V and J ends lost 1 base and 0 bases respectively, with 13 bases between them. Germline V gene sequence: CDR1 SQVTM, CDR2 ANQGSEA. There are 15 residues in the CDR3. CDR3 sequence (DNA): TGCAGCGTTGAAGTGCAAACAGCGAGCTCCTACGAGCAGTACTTC. This codes for CSVEVQTASSYEQYF.

This chain links TRBV2 with TRBJ1-6; 9 bases are a match to TRBD1. Germline assignment: CDR1 SNHLY and CDR2 FYNNEI. V lost 2 bases and J lost 7; bases outside the gene matches: 3. The CDR3 contains 15 residues. The CDR3, as DNA: TGTGCCAGCAGTGAATTTACAGGGGGCAATTCACCCCTCCACTTT. Translation gives CASSEFTGGNSPLHF.

The gene calls are TRBV7-3 and TRBJ2-1, with TRBD2 matching over 7 bases. The CDR3 covers 13 residues. Germline assignment: CDR1 SGHTA and CDR2 FQGTGA. Germline trimming cut 2 bases from V and 8 bases from J; bases unmatched to any gene: 3. CDR3 in DNA: TGTGCCAGCAGCTTAGGACTAGACGATGAGCAGTTCTTC. Amino acids: CASSLGLDDEQFF.